This TCR beta chain was obtained from a study of T cell responses to AZD1222 COVID-19 vaccine. About this clone itself: Antigen unknown.

Clones were read by immunoSEQ multiplex PCR, and TCRdb kept only the in-frame ones, dropping some. The sample records some 120,000 clones, less than 95% being singletons. From germline, CDR1 is LGHDT and CDR2 YNNKEL (reference sequence). V lost 1 base and J 4 bases, leaving 5 bases between the germline ends. This CDR3 has 13 amino acids. General study points: White British donors predominated, females outnumbered males, and clonal diversity was possibly underestimated. At 160-218 and 743-854, vaccine-associated CD4 TCRs were dominant, and they spanned spike. It was only a handful of AZD1222 recipients who were seropositive at baseline. Repertoires were collected only later (after the peak T cell response had occurred).

Specimen: peripheral blood, collected on day 0 of MenACWY control vaccination. This clonotype was obtained from an adult in good health. V and J are TRBV3-1 (or the pseudogene TRBV3-2) and TRBJ2-1; D ambiguous. The CDR3 sequence: CASSQVRYNEQFF. CDR3 coding DNA: TGTGCCAGCAGCCAAGTCAGGTACAATGAGCAGTTCTTC.